This TCR beta chain was recorded in a study of cytomegalovirus exposure and HLA in healthy donors. On the study more broadly: Researchers found that roughly 77% of almost 400 genotyped donors fell within the Caucasian-associated ancestry cluster.

Germline-derived CDR1 and CDR2 are SGHTA and FQGNSA. Germline trimming cut 3 bases from V and 9 bases from J; bases unmatched to any gene: 7. This CDR3 spans 14 amino acids. Primers: 60 Vbeta forward and 13 Jbeta reverse. The assay was immunoSEQ multiplex PCR, and TCRdb's table has in-frame clones only and misses some. The repertoire holds 150,000 to 200,000 clones, with 60% to 80% as singletons. The chain couples TRBV7-2 to TRBJ2-5, with TRBD2 matching 10 bases. The specimen was PBMCs. This clonotype originated in a man between 60 and 75 years old in good health and CMV-seronegative. The CDR3: CASSFGLAEGPQYF. For the CDR3, the DNA is TGTGCCAGCAGCTTTGGACTAGCGGAGGGTCCCCAGTACTTC. The whole variable domain, remainder taken from reference TRBV7-2 and TRBJ2-5, is GAGVSQSPSNKVTEKGKDVELRCDPISGHTALYWYRQSLGQGLEFLIYFQGNSAPDKSGLPSDRFSAERTGGSVSTLTIQRTQQEDSAVYLCASSFGLAEGPQYFGPGTRLLVL.